Listed below are T cell receptor beta chains from one sample, sequenced in a study of OX40 agonist ivuxolimab in advanced cancers. Data came from immunoSEQ multiplex PCR; TCRdb stores just in-frame clones and leaves some out. The repertoire holds approximately 61,000 clones, 65% to 85% seen once, with 1.5% to 2.5% in the top ten. This material consisted of CD4+ or CD8+ T cells sorted from blood, taken in a trial of the OX40 agonist ivuxolimab. All receptors derive from an adult with an advanced solid tumor such as melanoma, head and neck, liver or kidney cancer. The CDR3 runs from the conserved cysteine through the conserved F or W. A D gene is named only where the DNA matches it firmly. A row's size may be missing; if present it is once, few, many or a size class.

v_gene	j_gene	d_gene	abundance	CDR3aa	CDR3nt
TRBV27	TRBJ2-7	TRBD1	NA	CASSLSPDRVYEQYF	TGTGCCAGCAGTTTATCGCCGGACAGGGTATACGAGCAGTACTTC
TRBV5-1	TRBJ2-1	NA	NA	CASSLVGLTNEQFF	TGCGCCAGCAGCTTGGTTGGACTGACCAATGAGCAGTTCTTC
TRBV11-2	TRBJ2-3	TRBD1	NA	CASSGWGQGTDTQYF	TGTGCCAGCAGCGGGTGGGGACAGGGTACAGATACGCAGTATTTT
TRBV12-5	TRBJ2-5	TRBD2	NA	CASGPGTSDETQYF	TGTGCTAGTGGTCCCGGGACTAGCGACGAGACCCAGTACTTC
TRBV5-8	TRBJ2-3	NA	NA	CASSSSADTQYF	TGTGCCAGCAGCTCGTCCGCGGATACGCAGTATTTT
TRBV7-6	TRBJ2-1	TRBD1	NA	CASSFGTGSGEQFF	TGTGCCAGCAGCTTCGGGACAGGATCTGGTGAGCAGTTCTTC
TRBV7-2	TRBJ1-3	NA	NA	CASSLVQSSGNTIYF	TGTGCCAGCAGCTTAGTCCAGAGCTCTGGAAACACCATATATTTT
TRBV7-9	TRBJ1-4	NA	NA	CASSLGGEKLFF	TGTGCCAGCAGCTTAGGCGGTGAAAAACTGTTTTTT
TRBV7-2	TRBJ1-1	NA	NA	CASSRGLRGTEAFF	TGTGCCAGCAGCCGCGGGCTCCGGGGCACTGAAGCTTTCTTT
TRBV4-1	TRBJ1-5	TRBD1	NA	CASSQVGQGRDQPQHF	TGCGCCAGCAGCCAAGTGGGACAGGGGCGGGATCAGCCCCAGCATTTT
TRBV6-5	TRBJ2-3	TRBD2	NA	CASSYSTSGAGSGQYF	TGTGCCAGCAGTTACTCGACTAGCGGCGCGGGATCGGGGCAGTATTTT
TRBV5-8	TRBJ2-1	NA	NA	CASKRLVSEQFF	TGTGCCAGCAAGCGACTAGTAAGTGAGCAGTTCTTC
TRBV19	TRBJ1-5	NA	NA	CASSIVSGQGIRQPQHF	TGTGCCAGTAGTATAGTTTCTGGCCAGGGGATCAGACAGCCCCAGCATTTT
TRBV27	TRBJ1-6	NA	NA	CASSPRQEYNSPLHF	TGTGCCAGCAGTCCCAGGCAGGAGTATAATTCACCCCTCCACTTT
TRBV7-3	TRBJ2-1	TRBD2	NA	CASSLRLAGADEQFF	TGTGCCAGCAGCTTAAGACTAGCGGGAGCAGATGAGCAGTTCTTC
TRBV15	TRBJ2-1	NA	NA	CATSLGGNNEQFF	TGTGCCACCAGCTTGGGCGGGAACAATGAGCAGTTCTTC
TRBV7-3	TRBJ1-1	NA	NA	CASSRGAETEAFF	TGTGCCAGCAGCCGTGGGGCCGAGACTGAAGCTTTCTTT
TRBV6-5	TRBJ1-1	NA	few	CASSYSWGNTEAFF	TGTGCCAGCAGTTACTCTTGGGGGAACACTGAAGCTTTCTTT